The 32 T cell receptor beta chains presented below share a single source sample, sequenced in a study of shared clonotypes between healthy human individuals. Method: immunoSEQ multiplex PCR; TCRdb's copy keeps in-frame clones and lacks some. This table holds roughly 1,100,000 clones, roughly 75% found once. Sequencing input: memory CD4+ T cells sorted from blood. Documented subset: CD45RA-negative fraction. Receptors originate from a man between 18 and 29 years old in good health.

The CDR3 loop reads CASSQVSDVILGPSTDTQYF. The CDR3, as DNA: TGCGCCAGCAGCCAAGTGTCGGATGTAATCCTGGGGCCTAGCACAGATACGCAGTATTTT. This rearrangement joins TRBV4-1 to TRBJ2-3; possible D gene TRBD1, 5 bases. This CDR3 is 20 amino acids long. Per the germline V gene, CDR1 is MGHRA and CDR2 is YSYEKL. Trimming took off 1 base at V and 0 bases at J, with 23 bases between the two ends.

The chain is built from TRBV7-2 and TRBJ2-7; D gene ambiguous. CDR1 and CDR2 (germline): SGHTA, FQGNSA. Trimming took off 5 bases at V and 6 bases at J, with 8 bases between the two ends. There are 11 residues in the CDR3. CDR3 residues: CASSITFEQYF. The CDR3 region has the DNA TGTGCCAGCAGCATAACTTTCGAGCAGTACTTC.

The J gene is TRBJ1-1, the V gene TRBV2; no clear D gene. Germline V CDR1 and CDR2: SNHLY, FYNNEI. CDR3 length: 13 residues. V was pared by 5 bases and J by 5 bases, with 12 bases between. CDR3 in DNA: TGTGCCAGCAGTTCCCCTAGAGGGACTGAAGCTTTCTTT. Its protein product is CASSSPRGTEAFF. Complete variable domain (other parts from reference TRBV2 and TRBJ1-1): EPEVTQTPSHQVTQMGQEVILRCVPISNHLYFYWYRQILGQKVEFLVSFYNNEISEKSEIFDDQFSVERPDGSNFTLKIRSTKLEDSAMYFCASSSPRGTEAFFGQGTRLTVV.

This clone was seen just once. The chain combines TRBV23-1 with TRBJ1-5, with D unresolved. TRBV23-1 is labeled an ORF, and its function is uncertain. V gave up 6 bases and J gave up 5 bases, with 11 bases separating them. The length of the CDR3 is 13 residues. The chain's CDR3 is CASSCTEDQPQHF. The CDR3 DNA reads TGCGCCAGCAGCTGCACGGAAGATCAGCCCCAGCATTTT.

V is TRBV5-8 and J is TRBJ1-4, with D possibly being TRBD1 (6 bases). The CDR3 has 17 amino acids. Germline V gene lookup returns CDR1 SGHTS and CDR2 YDEGEE. Between the trimmed V and J ends, which lost 0 bases and 0 bases, there was a span of 12 bases. CDR3 amino acids: CASSLGLQGSTNEKLFF. CDR3 DNA sequence: TGTGCCAGCAGCTTGGGTCTACAGGGATCAACTAATGAAAAACTGTTTTTT.

The J gene is TRBJ2-7, the V gene TRBV7-6; weak D call: TRBD1 (5 bases). The germline V gene has CDR1 SGHVS and CDR2 FNYEAQ. The CDR3 is 13 amino acids. V was trimmed by 5 bases and J by 6 bases, leaving 14 bases between them. The CDR3 DNA follows: TGTGCCAGCAGCCTCAAAACAGGTGCCGAGCAGTACTTC. Protein sequence: CASSLKTGAEQYF. Combining the CDR3 with reference TRBV7-6 and TRBJ2-7 gives the whole variable domain GAGVSQSPRYKVTKRGQDVALRCDPISGHVSLYWYRQALGQGPEFLTYFNYEAQQDKSGLPNDRFSAERPEGSISTLTIQRTEQRDSAMYRCASSLKTGAEQYFGPGTRLTVT.

This clone was counted a few times. The chain recombines TRBV10-2 with TRBJ2-7; tentative D call: TRBD2 (6 bases). Trimming left V 2 bases short and J 6 bases short, with 11 bases between. The CDR3 contains 13 residues. CDR1 and CDR2 (germline): WSHSY, SAAADI. CDR3 nucleotides: TGCGCCAGCAGTGAGACTAGCAAGAGCGAGCAGTACTTC. Amino acid sequence: CASSETSKSEQYF.

The chain employs TRBV6-6 and TRBJ2-5; no reliable D call. Between the trimmed V and J ends, which lost 7 bases and 7 bases, there was a span of 16 bases. Germline CDR1 and CDR2: MNHNY and SVGAGI (reference sequence). The CDR3 has 13 residues. The CDR3 loop reads CASNDGGTGTQYF. CDR3 DNA: TGTGCCAGCAATGATGGCGGCACGGGGACCCAGTACTTC.

J is TRBJ2-1 and V is TRBV5-4; D perhaps matches TRBD2 (6 bases). Germline CDR1 is SGHNT and CDR2 is YYREEE (reference sequence). V lost 4 bases and J lost 0, with 14 bases in between. The CDR3 loop spans 16 amino acids. As DNA, the CDR3 is TGTGCCAGCAGCCGCGGGGAATCCAGCTCCTACAATGAGCAGTTCTTC. Its protein product is CASSRGESSSYNEQFF.

The chain links TRBV7-2 to TRBJ1-1; TRBD1 is a possible D gene (6 bases). V lost 3 bases and J 0 bases, leaving 8 bases between the germline ends. The CDR3 loop spans 14 amino acids. Germline V lookup: CDR1 SGHTA, CDR2 FQGNSA. CDR3 coding DNA: TGTGCCAGCAGCTTGACAGGCCTGAACACTGAAGCTTTCTTT. It yields the protein CASSLTGLNTEAFF.

The chain has TRBV7-9 and TRBJ2-2, with 11 bases identical to TRBD1. Germline V lookup: CDR1 SEHNR, CDR2 FQNEAQ (reference sequence). This CDR3 spans 15 amino acids. V lost 5 bases, J lost 7 bases, and 6 bases stayed unmatched. The CDR3: CASSTRTGGHGELFF. CDR3 bases: TGTGCCAGCAGCACTCGGACAGGGGGCCACGGGGAGCTGTTTTTT.

About this clone itself: Other DNA sequences in the same sample also yield this CDR3. The chain couples TRBV28 to TRBJ1-3; 9 bases align to TRBD1. The CDR3 length is 16 residues. The ends lost 3 bases at V and 3 bases at J; junction bases unmatched: 6. Germline loops: CDR1 MDHEN, CDR2 SYDVKM. The CDR3 is CASSFGDRVVGNTIYF. The CDR3 DNA is TGTGCCAGCAGTTTTGGGGACAGGGTCGTTGGAAACACCATATATTTT.

On this clone: With only one base between it and a far larger clone, this is likely a read error. In this CDR3 the conserved last residue, phenylalanine or tryptophan, is missing, so a read error is likely. The chain links TRBV5-1 to TRBJ1-2; TRBD1 matches 11 bases. The CDR3 is made up of 14 amino acids. Germline CDR1 is SGHRS and CDR2 is YFSETQ. The V and J ends lost 5 bases and 3 bases, in that order; junction bases with no gene match: 3. The CDR3 coding sequence is TGCGCCAGCAGACGGGGACAGGGGGACTATGGCTACACCCTC. Encoded protein: CASRRGQGDYGYTL.

The rearrangement joins TRBV6-5 to TRBJ2-7; weak D call: TRBD1 (6 bases). The CDR3 is 14 amino acids. Trimming took off 5 bases at V and 3 bases at J, with 14 bases between the two ends. Germline CDR1 and CDR2: MNHEY and SVGAGI. CDR3 region: CASSETGTRYEQYF. The CDR3 nucleotides read TGTGCCAGCAGTGAAACCGGGACACGCTACGAGCAGTACTTC.

This clone was detected a few times. The rearrangement uses TRBV27 and TRBJ1-5; D may be TRBD1 (5 bases). Trimming took off 1 base at V and 6 bases at J, with 13 bases between the two ends. Per the germline V gene, CDR1 is MNHEY and CDR2 is SMNVEV (reference sequence). The length of the CDR3 is 15 residues. CDR3 in amino acids: CASSLFGQGGQPQHF. DNA for the CDR3: TGTGCCAGCAGTTTATTTGGGCAGGGCGGTCAGCCCCAGCATTTT.

The rearrangement joins TRBV4-3 to TRBJ2-4; tentative D call: TRBD1 (6 bases). The V end lost 3 bases, the J end lost 5 bases, and 14 bases lay between the germline ends. CDR1 is LGHNA and CDR2 is YSLEER in the germline V gene. This CDR3 region has 15 residues. The CDR3 loop is CASSQTTGSENIQYF. The CDR3 nucleotides read TGCGCCAGCAGCCAGACCACAGGGAGTGAAAACATTCAGTACTTC.

This clone appeared a few times. Distinct nucleotide sequences in the sample also encode this CDR3. V and J are TRBV7-2 and TRBJ2-7; 11 bases line up with TRBD2. In germline, CDR1 is SGHTA, CDR2 FQGNSA. This CDR3 is 14 amino acids long. The junction had 1 base not matched to a gene; V was cut back by 3 bases and J by 3 bases. The CDR3 nucleotides read TGTGCCAGCAGCTTTACTAGCGGGAGCTACGAGCAGTACTTC. Amino acids: CASSFTSGSYEQYF. Variable domain in full (rest from reference TRBV7-2 and TRBJ2-7): GAGVSQSPSNKVTEKGKDVELRCDPISGHTALYWYRQSLGQGLEFLIYFQGNSAPDKSGLPSDRFSAERTGGSVSTLTIQRTQQEDSAVYLCASSFTSGSYEQYFGPGTRLTVT.

This clone has only a few counts. The sample holds other DNA sequences that translate to the same CDR3. The chain has TRBV19 and TRBJ2-7; TRBD1 or TRBD2 may be the D gene (6 bases each). Per germline, CDR1 LNHDA and CDR2 SQIVND (reference sequence). V shed 1 base and J shed 3 bases, with 10 bases lying between them. There are 14 residues in the CDR3. The CDR3 DNA reads TGTGCCAGTAGTATAGGAGGGGGGAGCTACGAGCAGTACTTC. The encoded protein is CASSIGGGSYEQYF.

A remark on this clone: A read error may account for a junction end that differs from germline. The rearrangement links TRBV7-4 to TRBJ1-2; maybe TRBD1 (5 bases). Germline V gene sequence: CDR1 SGHVT, CDR2 SQSDAQ. This CDR3 is built from 15 residues. CDR3 protein: CASSLAVLGHYGYTF. CDR3 nucleotide sequence: TGTGCCAGCAGCCTAGCGGTGTTGGGACACTATGGCTACACCTTC.

This rearrangement joins TRBV9 to TRBJ1-3; 9 bases line up with TRBD1. Trimming took 3 bases from V and 4 from J; bases not matched to a gene: 8. CDR1 and CDR2 (germline): SGDLS, YYNGEE. This CDR3 is built from 16 residues. CDR3 loop: CASSAADGQGGNTIYF. The CDR3 nucleotides are TGTGCCAGCAGCGCAGCCGACGGACAGGGGGGAAACACCATATATTTT.

Concerning this clone: The same CDR3 is also encoded by other DNA sequences in this sample. V and J are TRBV10-3 and TRBJ2-7; no clear D gene. Trimming took off 0 bases at V and 3 bases at J, with 3 bases between the two ends. Germline V gene sequence: CDR1 ENHRY, CDR2 SYGVKD. The CDR3 contains 12 residues. The CDR3 is CAISESRYEQYF. The CDR3, as DNA: TGTGCCATCAGTGAGTCCCGCTACGAGCAGTACTTC.

The chain recombines TRBV5-1 with TRBJ2-2, with TRBD1 as a possible D gene (5 bases). The V gene lost 0 bases and the J gene lost 14 bases, with 17 bases spanning the gap. Germline values: CDR1 SGHRS, CDR2 YFSETQ. This CDR3 is 14 amino acids long. This CDR3 is CASSLEAPRDSLFF. CDR3 nucleotides: TGCGCCAGCAGCTTGGAGGCTCCCAGGGATAGTCTGTTTTTT.

The chain joins TRBV4-2 to TRBJ2-2; D perhaps matches TRBD2 (5 bases). This CDR3 contains 15 residues. The V gene's germline CDR1 is LGHNA and CDR2 YNFKEQ. V was clipped by 0 bases and J by 6 bases, with 11 bases between them. Here the CDR3 DNA reads TGTGCCAGCAGCCAAGAGCGGTCGGGATCCGGGGAGCTGTTTTTT. This encodes CASSQERSGSGELFF.

V usage is TRBV18 and J usage is TRBJ2-3; 7 bases are shared with TRBD1. J lost 2 bases, V lost 2 bases, and 7 bases had no gene match. Germline V gene data show CDR1 as KGHSH and CDR2 as LQKENI. This CDR3 has 16 residues. As DNA, the CDR3 is TGTGCCAGCTCACCAGCCGGGACAGTGCACACAGATACGCAGTATTTT. Translation gives CASSPAGTVHTDTQYF.

This clone was observed a handful of times. The chain recombines TRBV10-2 with TRBJ1-2; TRBD1 agrees at 7 bases. The CDR3 has 14 amino acids. The V gene end was trimmed by 7 bases and the J gene end by 1 base; junction bases not matched to a gene: 6. Per germline, CDR1 WSHSY and CDR2 SAAADI. The DNA for the CDR3 is TGCGCCAGCACTCCGGGACAGCTTAACTATGGCTACACCTTC. This sequence encodes CASTPGQLNYGYTF.

The sample holds a few counts of this clone. The V and J genes are TRBV7-9 and TRBJ1-6; D not resolved. This CDR3 comprises 14 residues. Trimming took 1 base from V and 5 from J, leaving 6 bases between them. The germline CDR1 and CDR2 sequences are SEHNR and FQNEAQ (reference sequence). DNA of the CDR3: TGTGCCAGCAGCTTAGACGTAAATAATTCACCCCTCCACTTT. Its protein product is CASSLDVNNSPLHF.

The chain joins TRBV5-8 to TRBJ1-5; TRBD1 agrees at 8 bases. V lost 3 bases, J lost 0 bases, and 2 bases stayed unmatched. Germline CDR1 is SGHTS and CDR2 is YDEGEE. The CDR3 extends over 15 amino acids. The CDR3 sequence is CASSSGQGSNQPQHF. CDR3 nucleotide sequence: TGTGCCAGCAGCTCCGGACAGGGTAGCAATCAGCCCCAGCATTTT.

The J gene is TRBJ1-3, the V gene TRBV5-1; D gene unclear. V was trimmed by 1 base and J by 0 bases, leaving 14 bases between them. The CDR3 runs 17 residues. CDR1 is SGHRS, CDR2 YFSETQ, per germline. The DNA for the CDR3 is TGCGCCAGCAGCTTGTCCCCGCCCGGCAGCTCTGGAAACACCATATATTTT. It encodes CASSLSPPGSSGNTIYF. Filled out from reference TRBV5-1 and TRBJ1-3, the complete variable domain reads KAGVTQTPRYLIKTRGQQVTLSCSPISGHRSVSWYQQTPGQGLQFLFEYFSETQRNKGNFPGRFSGRQFSNSRSEMNVSTLELGDSALYLCASSLSPPGSSGNTIYFGEGSWLTVV.

The chain carries TRBV5-1 and TRBJ2-3; D is ambiguous. Trimming took 1 base from V and 3 from J, leaving 6 bases between them. This CDR3 region has 13 residues. Germline assignment: CDR1 SGHRS and CDR2 YFSETQ. The CDR3 reads CASSLTYTDTQYF. Here the CDR3 DNA reads TGCGCCAGCAGCTTGACGTATACAGATACGCAGTATTTT.

J is TRBJ2-2 and V is TRBV7-9, with 8 nucleotides matching TRBD1. Germline V gene sequence: CDR1 SEHNR, CDR2 FQNEAQ (reference sequence). Germline trimming cut 3 bases from V and 3 bases from J; bases unmatched to any gene: 9. The CDR3 has 17 residues. CDR3 nucleotides: TGTGCCAGCAGCTTCTCTCAGGACAGGGCTTACACCGGGGAGCTGTTTTTT. Encoded protein: CASSFSQDRAYTGELFF.

At least ten counts were recorded for this clone. The sample has other DNA sequences that encode this CDR3 too. This chain links TRBV19 with TRBJ1-6; tentatively, D is TRBD1 (6 bases). The V end was cut by 4 bases, the J end by 7 bases, with 14 bases between. Germline values: CDR1 LNHDA, CDR2 SQIVND (reference sequence). The CDR3 is made up of 15 amino acids. CDR3 in amino acids: CASSTAQGSNSPLHF. DNA of the CDR3: TGTGCCAGTAGTACCGCACAGGGCTCGAATTCACCCCTCCACTTT. Full variable domain (remainder filled in from reference TRBV19 and TRBJ1-6): DGGITQSPKYLFRKEGQNVTLSCEQNLNHDAMYWYRQDPGQGLRLIYYSQIVNDFQKGDIAEGYSVSREKKESFPLTVTSAQKNPTAFYLCASSTAQGSNSPLHFGNGTRLTVT.

This chain links TRBV5-4 with TRBJ2-2; 9 bases agree with TRBD1. This CDR3 has 15 residues. CDR1 is SGHNT and CDR2 is YYREEE in the germline V gene (reference sequence). Germline trimming cut 4 bases from V and 2 bases from J; bases unmatched to any gene: 3. The CDR3 DNA sequence: TGTGCCAGCAGCGGGGACAGGGATAACACCGGGGAGCTGTTTTTT. Its protein product is CASSGDRDNTGELFF.